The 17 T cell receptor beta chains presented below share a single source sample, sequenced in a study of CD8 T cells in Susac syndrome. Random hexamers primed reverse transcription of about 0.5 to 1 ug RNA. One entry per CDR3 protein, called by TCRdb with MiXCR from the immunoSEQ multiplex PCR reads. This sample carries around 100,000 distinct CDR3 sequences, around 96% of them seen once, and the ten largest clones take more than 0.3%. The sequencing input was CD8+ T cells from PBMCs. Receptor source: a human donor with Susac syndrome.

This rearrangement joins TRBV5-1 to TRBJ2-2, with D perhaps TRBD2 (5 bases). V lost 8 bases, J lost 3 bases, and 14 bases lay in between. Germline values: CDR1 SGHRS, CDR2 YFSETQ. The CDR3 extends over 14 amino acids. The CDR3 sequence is CASNNEGYTGELFF. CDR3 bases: TGCGCCAGTAACAACGAGGGTTACACCGGGGAGCTGTTTTTT.

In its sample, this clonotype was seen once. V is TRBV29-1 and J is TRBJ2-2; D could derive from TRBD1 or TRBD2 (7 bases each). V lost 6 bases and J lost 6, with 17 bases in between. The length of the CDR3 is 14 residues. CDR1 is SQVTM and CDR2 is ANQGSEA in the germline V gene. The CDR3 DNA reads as TGCAGCGTCACCGACAGGGAGGGCGCCGGGGAGCTGTTTTTT. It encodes CSVTDREGAGELFF.

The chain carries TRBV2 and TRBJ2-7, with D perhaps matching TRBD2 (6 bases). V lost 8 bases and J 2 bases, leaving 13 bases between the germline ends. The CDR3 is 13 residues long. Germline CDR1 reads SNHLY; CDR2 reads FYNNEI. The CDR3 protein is CASEGTETYEQYF. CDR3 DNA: TGTGCCAGCGAGGGGACTGAGACCTACGAGCAGTACTTC.

The DNA for the CDR3 is TGTGCCAGCAGCTCAGGGACTGCCCGAGGGGAGACCCAGTACTTC. Encoded protein: CASSSGTARGETQYF. The gene calls are TRBV11-2 and TRBJ2-5; D possibly corresponds to TRBD2 (6 bases). Between the trimmed V and J ends, which lost 4 bases and 5 bases, there was a span of 17 bases. This CDR3 is 15 amino acids long. Germline assignment: CDR1 SGHAT and CDR2 FQNNGV.

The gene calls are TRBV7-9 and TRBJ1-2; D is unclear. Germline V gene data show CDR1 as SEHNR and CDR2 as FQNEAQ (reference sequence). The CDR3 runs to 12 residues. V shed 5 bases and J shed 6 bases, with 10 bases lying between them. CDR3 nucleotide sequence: TGTGCCAGCAGCGGAATGAGGAATGGCTACACCTTC. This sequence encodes CASSGMRNGYTF.

The CDR3 DNA is TGTGCCAGCTCACCCAGCGGGGGAAACACCGGGGAGCTGTTTTTT. As protein: CASSPSGGNTGELFF. The gene calls are TRBV18 and TRBJ2-2; 8 bases are shared with TRBD2. CDR3 length: 15 residues. J lost 2 bases, V lost 3 bases, and 2 bases had no gene match. CDR1 is KGHSH and CDR2 is LQKENI in the germline V gene.

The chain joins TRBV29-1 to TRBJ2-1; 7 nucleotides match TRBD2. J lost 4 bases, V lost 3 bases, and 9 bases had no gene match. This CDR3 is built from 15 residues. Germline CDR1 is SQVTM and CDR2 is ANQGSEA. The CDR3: CSVDLAAALYNEQFF. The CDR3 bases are TGCAGCGTTGATCTAGCGGCCGCACTTTACAATGAGCAGTTCTTC.

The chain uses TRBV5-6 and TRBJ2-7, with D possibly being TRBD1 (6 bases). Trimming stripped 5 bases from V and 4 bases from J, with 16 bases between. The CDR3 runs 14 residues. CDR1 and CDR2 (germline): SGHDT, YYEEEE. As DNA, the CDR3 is TGTGCCAGCAGTTATGGACAGTTTACATACGAGCAGTACTTC. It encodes CASSYGQFTYEQYF.

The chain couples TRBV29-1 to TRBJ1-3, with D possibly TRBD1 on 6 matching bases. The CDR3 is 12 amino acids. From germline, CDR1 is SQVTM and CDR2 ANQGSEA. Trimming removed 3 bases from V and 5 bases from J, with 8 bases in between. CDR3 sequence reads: CSVDRGRNTIYF. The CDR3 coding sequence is TGCAGCGTTGATAGGGGGAGAAACACCATATATTTT.

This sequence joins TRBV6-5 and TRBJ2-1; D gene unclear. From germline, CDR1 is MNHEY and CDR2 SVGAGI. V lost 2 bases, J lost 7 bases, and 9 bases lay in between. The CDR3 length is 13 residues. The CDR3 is CASSYHARNEQFF. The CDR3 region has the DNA TGTGCCAGCAGTTACCATGCCCGGAATGAGCAGTTCTTC.

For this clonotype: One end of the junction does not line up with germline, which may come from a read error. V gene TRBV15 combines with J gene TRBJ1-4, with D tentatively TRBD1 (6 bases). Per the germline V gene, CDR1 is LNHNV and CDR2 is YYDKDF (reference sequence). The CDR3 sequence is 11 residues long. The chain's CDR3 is CATSREGGRAF. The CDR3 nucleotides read TGTGCCACCAGCAGAGAGGGGGGCAGGGCTTTT.

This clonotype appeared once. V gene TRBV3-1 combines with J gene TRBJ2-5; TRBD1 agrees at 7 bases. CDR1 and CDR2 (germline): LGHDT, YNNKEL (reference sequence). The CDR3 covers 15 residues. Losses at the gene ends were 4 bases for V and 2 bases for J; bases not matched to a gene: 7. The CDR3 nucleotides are TGTGCCAGCAGCCCCCAGGGACAGAGACAAGAGACCCAGTACTTC. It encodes CASSPQGQRQETQYF.

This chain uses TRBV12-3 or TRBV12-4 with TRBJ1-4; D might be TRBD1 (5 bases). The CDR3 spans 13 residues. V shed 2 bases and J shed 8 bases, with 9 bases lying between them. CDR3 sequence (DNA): TGTGCCAGCAGTTTACCGGGACGAGAAAAACTGTTTTTT. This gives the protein CASSLPGREKLFF.

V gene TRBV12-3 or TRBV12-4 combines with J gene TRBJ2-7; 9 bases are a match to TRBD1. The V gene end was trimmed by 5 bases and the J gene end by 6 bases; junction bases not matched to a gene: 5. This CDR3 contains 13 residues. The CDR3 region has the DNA TGTGCCAGCAGTATGGGACAGGGATCCGAGCAGTACTTC. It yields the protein CASSMGQGSEQYF.

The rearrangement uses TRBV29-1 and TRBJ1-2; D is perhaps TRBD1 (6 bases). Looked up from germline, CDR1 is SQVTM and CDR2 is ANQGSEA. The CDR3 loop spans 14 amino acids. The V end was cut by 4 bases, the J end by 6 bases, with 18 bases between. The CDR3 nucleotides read TGCAGCGTTGTCCGGGACAATGGCAGAGATGGCTACACCTTC. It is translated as CSVVRDNGRDGYTF.

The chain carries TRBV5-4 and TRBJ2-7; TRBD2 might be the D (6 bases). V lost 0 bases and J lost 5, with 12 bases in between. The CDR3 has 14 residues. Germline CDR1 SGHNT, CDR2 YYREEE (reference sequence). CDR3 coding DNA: TGTGCCAGCAGCTTGGGGGGGGAGTACCACGAGCAGTACTTC. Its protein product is CASSLGGEYHEQYF. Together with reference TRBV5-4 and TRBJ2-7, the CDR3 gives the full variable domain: ETGVTQSPTHLIKTRGQQVTLRCSSQSGHNTVSWYQQALGQGPQFIFQYYREEENGRGNFPPRFSGLQFPNYSSELNVNALELDDSALYLCASSLGGEYHEQYFGPGTRLTVT.

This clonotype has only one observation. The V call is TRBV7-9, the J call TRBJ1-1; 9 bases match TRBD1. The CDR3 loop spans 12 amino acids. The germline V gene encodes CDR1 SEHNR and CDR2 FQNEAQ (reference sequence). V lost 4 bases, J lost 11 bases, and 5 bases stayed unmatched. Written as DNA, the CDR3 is TGTGCCAGCAGCTCCGGACAGGGGCGGGCTTTCTTT. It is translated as CASSSGQGRAFF.